This T cell receptor (beta chain) is from a study of T cells expressing NK-cell markers. TCRdb reprocessed the 5' RACE reads, keeping one entry per CDR3 protein, no DNA. This sample's table has about 550,000 distinct CDR3 sequences. Sequencing was performed on blood T cells: a sorted CD56 or NKG2C T cell subset, CD4+ or CD8+ T cells, or bulk PBMC T cells (not recorded which). This TCR came from a man younger than 35 in good health.

CDR3 residues: CATGLAQTDTQYF. The V and J genes are TRBV4-1 and TRBJ2-3; TCRdb proposes TRBD2, but this gene call is untestable without DNA. The CDR3 totals 13 residues. The V gene's germline CDR1 is MGHRA and CDR2 YSYEKL.